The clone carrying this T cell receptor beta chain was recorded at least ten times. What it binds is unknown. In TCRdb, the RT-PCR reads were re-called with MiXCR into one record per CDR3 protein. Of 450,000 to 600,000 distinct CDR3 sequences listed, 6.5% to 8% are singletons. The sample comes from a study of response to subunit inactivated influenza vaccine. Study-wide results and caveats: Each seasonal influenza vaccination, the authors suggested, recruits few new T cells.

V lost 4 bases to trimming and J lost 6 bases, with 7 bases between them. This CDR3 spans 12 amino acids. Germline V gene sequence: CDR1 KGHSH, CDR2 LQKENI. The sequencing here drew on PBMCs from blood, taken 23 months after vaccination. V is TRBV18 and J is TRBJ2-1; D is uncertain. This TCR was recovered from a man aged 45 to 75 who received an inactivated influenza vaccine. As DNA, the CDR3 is TGTGCCAGCTCACATCAGTTCAATGAGCAGTTCTTC. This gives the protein CASSHQFNEQFF.